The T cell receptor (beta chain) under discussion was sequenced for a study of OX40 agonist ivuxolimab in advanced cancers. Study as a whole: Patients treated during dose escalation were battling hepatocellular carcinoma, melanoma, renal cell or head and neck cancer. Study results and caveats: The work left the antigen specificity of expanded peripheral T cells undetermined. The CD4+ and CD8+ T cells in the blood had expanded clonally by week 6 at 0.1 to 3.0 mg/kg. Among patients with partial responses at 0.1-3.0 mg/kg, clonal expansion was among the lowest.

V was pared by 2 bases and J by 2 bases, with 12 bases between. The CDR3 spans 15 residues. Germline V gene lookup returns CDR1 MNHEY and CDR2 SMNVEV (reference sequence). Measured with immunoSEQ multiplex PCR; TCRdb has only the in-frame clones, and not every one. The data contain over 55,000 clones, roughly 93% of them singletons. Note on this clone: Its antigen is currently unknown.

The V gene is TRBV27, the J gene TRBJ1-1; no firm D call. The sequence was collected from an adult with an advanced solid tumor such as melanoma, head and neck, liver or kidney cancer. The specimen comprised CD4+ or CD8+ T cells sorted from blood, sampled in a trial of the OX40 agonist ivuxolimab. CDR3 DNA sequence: TGTGCCAGCAGTTTAGTCGGAGGACTTAACACTGAAGCTTTCTTT. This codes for CASSLVGGLNTEAFF.